Below are 3 T cell receptor beta chains sequenced from a single sample in a study of blood T cell repertoires in COVID-19. The table came from immunoSEQ multiplex PCR; TCRdb's copy has only in-frame clones and leaves some out. The sample includes tens of thousands of clones, about 91% seen only once; the top ten take roughly 45%. The specimen sequenced was peripheral blood. Every receptor here comes from a woman aged 60-75 years with COVID-19, enrolled during active disease.

V and J are TRBV7-6 and TRBJ2-2, with TRBD1 matching 9 bases. Per the germline V gene, CDR1 is SGHVS and CDR2 is FNYEAQ. This CDR3 region has 15 residues. J gave up 5 bases and V 5 bases, and 6 bases lay outside the gene matches. The CDR3 is CASSPGQGGTGELFF. CDR3 bases: TGTGCCAGCAGCCCGGGACAGGGAGGAACCGGGGAGCTGTTTTTT.

This sequence joins TRBV4-3 and TRBJ2-7, with 7 bases that match TRBD1. The V gene end was trimmed by 0 bases and the J gene end by 2 bases; junction bases not matched to a gene: 10. The CDR3 totals 17 residues. Germline CDR1 is LGHNA and CDR2 is YSLEER. In DNA form, the CDR3 reads TGCGCCAGCAGCCAAGATAGGGACAGTCAAGCGGCCTACGAGCAGTACTTC. It is translated as CASSQDRDSQAAYEQYF.

This chain connects TRBV19 to TRBJ2-1; 8 bases agree with TRBD1. Germline V gives CDR1 LNHDA, CDR2 SQIVND (reference sequence). CDR3 length equals 13 residues. J lost 7 bases, V lost 1 base, and 0 bases had no gene match. CDR3 bases: TGTGCCAGTAGTATAGGGACAGGGAATGAGCAGTTCTTC. Encoded protein: CASSIGTGNEQFF.